This T cell receptor beta chain was captured in a study of cytomegalovirus exposure and HLA in healthy donors. Study conclusions and caveats: A missense variant in DCLRE1C was later tied to TCR beta V- and J-gene trimming.

On this clone: The antigen is not known.

Primers included in the PCR were 60 Vbeta and 13 Jbeta primers. Libraries were prepared by immunoSEQ multiplex PCR; TCRdb keeps only in-frame clonotypes and omits some of them. The table has tens of thousands of clones, 60% to 75% seen once; the top ten hold about 15%. This CDR3 contains 15 residues. V dropped 9 bases and J dropped 3; count of bases not matched to a gene: 10. The germline V gene has CDR1 LGHNT and CDR2 FRNRAP. There were likely unrecorded immune exposures, though donors were nominally healthy when sampled. This clonotype was obtained from a male donor in good health and CMV-seropositive. Sample: PBMCs. The V and J genes are TRBV12-5 and TRBJ2-1, with 8 bases identical to TRBD2. In DNA form, the CDR3 reads TGTGCTAGCCGAGTCGGGGGGGACTACTACAATGAGCAGTTCTTC. Translation gives CASRVGGDYYNEQFF.